The TCR beta chain described here comes from a study of identical twins. Study-wide results and limits: Low generation probability was overrepresented in out-of-frame alpha sequences shared by twins. The presence of invariant MAIT and iNKT cells could partly confound analyses of zero-insertion sequences.

Losses at the gene ends were 6 bases for V and 1 base for J; bases not matched to a gene: 7. This CDR3 has 14 amino acids. Germline loops: CDR1 SQVTM, CDR2 ANQGSEA. Template switching added a universal primer site; cDNA carried unique molecular identifiers. TCRdb analysed the 5' RACE reads with MiXCR anew, one entry per CDR3 protein. The repertoire has about 100,000 distinct CDR3 sequences, 5.9% of them found once; the top ten carry roughly 12%. This clonotype was seen many times. Its antigen is not known. The sample taken for sequencing was memory T cells sorted from blood. The TCR originated in a woman aged 45-60 years in good health. The gene calls are TRBV29-1 and TRBJ1-1, with 8 bases that match TRBD1. The CDR3 sequence is CSVFVGQANTEAFF. The CDR3 DNA sequence: TGCAGCGTGTTCGTGGGACAGGCGAACACTGAAGCTTTCTTT.